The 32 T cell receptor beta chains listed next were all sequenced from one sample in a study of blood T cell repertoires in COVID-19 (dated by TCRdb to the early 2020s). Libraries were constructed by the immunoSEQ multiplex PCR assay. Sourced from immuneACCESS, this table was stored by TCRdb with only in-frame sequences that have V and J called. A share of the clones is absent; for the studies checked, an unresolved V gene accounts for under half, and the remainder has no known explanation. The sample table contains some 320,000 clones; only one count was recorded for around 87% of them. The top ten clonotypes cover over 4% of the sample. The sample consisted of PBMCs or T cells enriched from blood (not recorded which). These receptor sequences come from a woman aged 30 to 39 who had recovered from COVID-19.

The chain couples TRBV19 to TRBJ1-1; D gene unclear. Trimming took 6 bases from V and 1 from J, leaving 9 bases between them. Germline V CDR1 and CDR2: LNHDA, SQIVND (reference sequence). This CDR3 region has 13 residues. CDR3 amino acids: CASSGFQNTEAFF. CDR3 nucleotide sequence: TGTGCCAGTAGCGGGTTCCAGAACACTGAAGCTTTCTTT.

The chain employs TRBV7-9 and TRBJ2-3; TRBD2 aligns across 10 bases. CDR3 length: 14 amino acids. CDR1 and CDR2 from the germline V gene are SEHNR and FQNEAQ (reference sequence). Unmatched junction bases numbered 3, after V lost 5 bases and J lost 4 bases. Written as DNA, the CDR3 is TGTGCCAGCAGCATTGGGACTAGCGCAGATACGCAGTATTTT. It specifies CASSIGTSADTQYF.

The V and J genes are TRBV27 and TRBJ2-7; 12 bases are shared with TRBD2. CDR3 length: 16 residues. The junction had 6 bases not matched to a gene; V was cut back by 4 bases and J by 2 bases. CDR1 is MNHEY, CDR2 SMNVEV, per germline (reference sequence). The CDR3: CASSYLAGGTPYEQYF. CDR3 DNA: TGTGCCAGCAGTTACCTAGCGGGGGGGACGCCCTACGAGCAGTACTTC.

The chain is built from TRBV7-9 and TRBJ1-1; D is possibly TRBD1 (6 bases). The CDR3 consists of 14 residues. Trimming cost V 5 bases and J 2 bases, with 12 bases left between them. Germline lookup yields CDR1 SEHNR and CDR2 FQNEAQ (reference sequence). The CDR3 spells CASSADSRNTEAFF. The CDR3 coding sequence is TGTGCCAGCAGCGCGGACAGCAGAAACACTGAAGCTTTCTTT.

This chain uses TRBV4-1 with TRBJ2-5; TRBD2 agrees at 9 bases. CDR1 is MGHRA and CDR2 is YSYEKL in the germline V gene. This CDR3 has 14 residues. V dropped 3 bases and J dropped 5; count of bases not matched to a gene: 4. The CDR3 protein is CASSHALAGETQYF. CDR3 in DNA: TGCGCCAGCAGCCATGCCCTAGCGGGGGAGACCCAGTACTTC.

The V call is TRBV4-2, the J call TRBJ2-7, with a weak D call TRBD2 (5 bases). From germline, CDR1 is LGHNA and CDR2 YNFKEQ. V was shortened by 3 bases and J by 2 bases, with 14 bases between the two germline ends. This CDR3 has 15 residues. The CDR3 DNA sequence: TGTGCCAGCAGCCATGAGGGCGGGCCGCCCTACGAGCAGTACTTC. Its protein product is CASSHEGGPPYEQYF.

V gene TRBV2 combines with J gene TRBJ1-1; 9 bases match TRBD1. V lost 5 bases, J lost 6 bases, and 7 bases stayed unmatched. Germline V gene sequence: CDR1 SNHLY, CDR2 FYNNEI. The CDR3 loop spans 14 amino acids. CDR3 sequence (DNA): TGTGCCAGCAGTCCAAGGACAGGGGAGGCTGAAGCTTTCTTT. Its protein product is CASSPRTGEAEAFF.

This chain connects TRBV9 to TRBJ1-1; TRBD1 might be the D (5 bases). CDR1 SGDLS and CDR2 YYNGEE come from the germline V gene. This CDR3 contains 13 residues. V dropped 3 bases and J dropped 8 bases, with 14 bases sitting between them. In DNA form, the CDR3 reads TGTGCCAGCAGCGCGCGAGGGCGGGGGGAAGCTTTCTTT. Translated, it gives CASSARGRGEAFF.

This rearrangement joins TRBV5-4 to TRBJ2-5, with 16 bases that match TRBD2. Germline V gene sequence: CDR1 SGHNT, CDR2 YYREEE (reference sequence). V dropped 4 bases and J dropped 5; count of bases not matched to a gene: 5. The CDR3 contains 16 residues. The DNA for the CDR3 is TGTGCCAGCAGCGGGACTAGCGGGGGGGCCGGGGAGACCCAGTACTTC. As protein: CASSGTSGGAGETQYF.

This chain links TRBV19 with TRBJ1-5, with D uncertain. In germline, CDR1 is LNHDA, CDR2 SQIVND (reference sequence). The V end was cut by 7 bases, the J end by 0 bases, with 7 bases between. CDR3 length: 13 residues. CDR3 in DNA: TGTGCCAGTACTAGAAATAGCAATCAGCCCCAGCATTTT. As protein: CASTRNSNQPQHF.

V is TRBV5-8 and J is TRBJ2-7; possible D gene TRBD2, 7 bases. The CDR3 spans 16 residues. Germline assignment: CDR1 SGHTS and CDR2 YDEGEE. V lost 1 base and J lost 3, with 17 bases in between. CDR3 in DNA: TGTGCCAGCAGCTTGATACGGGGGGCCCCTAACTACGAGCAGTACTTC. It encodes CASSLIRGAPNYEQYF.

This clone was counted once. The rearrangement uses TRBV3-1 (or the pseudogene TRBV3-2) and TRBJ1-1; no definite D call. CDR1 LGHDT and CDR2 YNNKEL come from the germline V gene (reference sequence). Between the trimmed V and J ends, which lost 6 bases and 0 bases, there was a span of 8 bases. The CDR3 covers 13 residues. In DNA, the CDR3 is TGTGCCAGCAGACAGACTATGAACACTGAAGCTTTCTTT. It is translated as CASRQTMNTEAFF.

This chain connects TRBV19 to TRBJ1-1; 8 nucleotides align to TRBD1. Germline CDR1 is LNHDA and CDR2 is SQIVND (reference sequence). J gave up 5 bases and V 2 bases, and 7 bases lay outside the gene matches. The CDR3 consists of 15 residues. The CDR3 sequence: CASSIQGAGWTEAFF. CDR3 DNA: TGTGCCAGTAGTATACAGGGGGCGGGCTGGACTGAAGCTTTCTTT.

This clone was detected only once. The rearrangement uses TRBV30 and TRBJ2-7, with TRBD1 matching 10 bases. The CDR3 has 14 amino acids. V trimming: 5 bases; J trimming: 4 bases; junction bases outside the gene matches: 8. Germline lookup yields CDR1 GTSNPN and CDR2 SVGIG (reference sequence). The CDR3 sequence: CAWGAGTGDYEQYF. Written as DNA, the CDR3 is TGTGCCTGGGGCGCCGGGACAGGGGATTACGAGCAGTACTTC.

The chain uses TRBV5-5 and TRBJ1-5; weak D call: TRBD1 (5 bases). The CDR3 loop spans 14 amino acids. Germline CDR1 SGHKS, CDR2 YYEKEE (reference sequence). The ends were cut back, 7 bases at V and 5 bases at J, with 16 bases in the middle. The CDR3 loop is CASEEGWGDQPQHF. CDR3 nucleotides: TGTGCCAGCGAGGAGGGGTGGGGGGATCAGCCCCAGCATTTT.

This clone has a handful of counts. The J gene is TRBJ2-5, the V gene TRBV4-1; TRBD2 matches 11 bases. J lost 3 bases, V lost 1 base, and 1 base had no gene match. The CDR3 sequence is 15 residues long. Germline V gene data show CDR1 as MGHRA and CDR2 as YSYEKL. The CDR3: CASSQVSGGEETQYF. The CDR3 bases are TGCGCCAGCAGCCAAGTTAGCGGGGGGGAAGAGACCCAGTACTTC.

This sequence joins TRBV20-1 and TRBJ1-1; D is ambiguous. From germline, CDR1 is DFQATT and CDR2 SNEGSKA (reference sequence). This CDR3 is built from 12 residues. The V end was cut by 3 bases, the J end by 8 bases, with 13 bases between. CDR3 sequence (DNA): TGCAGTGCTAGTAAGTCGGGTCTGGAAGCTTTCTTT. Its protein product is CSASKSGLEAFF.

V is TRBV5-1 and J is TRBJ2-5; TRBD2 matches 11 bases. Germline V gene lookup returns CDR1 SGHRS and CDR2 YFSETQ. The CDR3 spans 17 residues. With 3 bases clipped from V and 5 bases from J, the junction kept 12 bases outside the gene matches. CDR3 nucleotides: TGCGCCAGCAGCTCCACTAGCGGGGGTTCCGGAGGGGAGACCCAGTACTTC. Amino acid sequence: CASSSTSGGSGGETQYF.

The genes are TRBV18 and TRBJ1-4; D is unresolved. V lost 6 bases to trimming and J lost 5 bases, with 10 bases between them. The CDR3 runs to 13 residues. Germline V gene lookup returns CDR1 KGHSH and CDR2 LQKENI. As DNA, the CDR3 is TGTGCCAGCTCCCGAGACAAGAATGAAAAACTGTTTTTT. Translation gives CASSRDKNEKLFF.

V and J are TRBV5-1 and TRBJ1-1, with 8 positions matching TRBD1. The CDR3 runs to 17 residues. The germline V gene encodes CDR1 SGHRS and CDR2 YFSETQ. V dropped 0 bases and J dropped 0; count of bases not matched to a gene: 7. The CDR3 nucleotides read TGCGCCAGCAGCTTGGCAGGGGGCGGCGTGATGAACACTGAAGCTTTCTTT. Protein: CASSLAGGGVMNTEAFF.

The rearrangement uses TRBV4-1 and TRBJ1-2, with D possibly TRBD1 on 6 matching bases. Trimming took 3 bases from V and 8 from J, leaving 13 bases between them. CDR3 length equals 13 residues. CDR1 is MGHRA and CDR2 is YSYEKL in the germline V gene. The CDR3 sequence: CASSQGGREGYTF. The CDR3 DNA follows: TGCGCCAGCAGCCAGGGGGGGCGCGAGGGCTACACCTTC.

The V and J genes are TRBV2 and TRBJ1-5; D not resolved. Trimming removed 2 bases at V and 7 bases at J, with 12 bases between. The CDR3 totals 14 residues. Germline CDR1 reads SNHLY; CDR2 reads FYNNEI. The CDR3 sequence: CASSESTGKQPQHF. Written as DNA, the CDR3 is TGTGCCAGCAGTGAAAGTACGGGGAAACAGCCCCAGCATTTT.

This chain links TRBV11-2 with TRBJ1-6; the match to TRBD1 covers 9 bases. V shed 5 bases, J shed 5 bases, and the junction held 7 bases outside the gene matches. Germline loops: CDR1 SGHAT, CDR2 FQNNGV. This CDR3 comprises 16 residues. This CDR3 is CASSRRTGADNSPLHF. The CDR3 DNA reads TGTGCCAGCAGCCGAAGGACAGGGGCCGATAATTCACCCCTCCACTTT.

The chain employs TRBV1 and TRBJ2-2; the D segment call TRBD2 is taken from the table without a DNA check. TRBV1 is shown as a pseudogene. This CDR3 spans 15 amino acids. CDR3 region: CTSSQEKRERGELFF. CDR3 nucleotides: TGCACCAGCAGCCAAGAAAAGCGAGAACGCGGGGAGCTGTTTTTT.

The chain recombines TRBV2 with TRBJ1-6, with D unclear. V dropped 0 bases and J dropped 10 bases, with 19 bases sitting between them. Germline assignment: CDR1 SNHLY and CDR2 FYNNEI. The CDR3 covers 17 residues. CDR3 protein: CASSEALSGWSGSPLHF. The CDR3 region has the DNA TGTGCCAGCAGTGAAGCGCTTTCGGGTTGGAGTGGGTCACCCCTCCACTTT.

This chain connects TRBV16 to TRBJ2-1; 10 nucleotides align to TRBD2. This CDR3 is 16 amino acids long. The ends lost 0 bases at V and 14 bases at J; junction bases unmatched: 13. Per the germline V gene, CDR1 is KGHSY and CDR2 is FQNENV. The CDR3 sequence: CASSQSALAGVWSEFF. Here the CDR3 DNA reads TGTGCCAGCAGCCAATCGGCGCTAGCGGGGGTTTGGTCGGAGTTCTTC.

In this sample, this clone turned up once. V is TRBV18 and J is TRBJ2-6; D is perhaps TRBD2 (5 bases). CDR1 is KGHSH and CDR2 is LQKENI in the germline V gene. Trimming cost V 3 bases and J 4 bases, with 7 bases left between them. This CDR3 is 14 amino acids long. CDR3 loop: CASSPPGGANVLTF. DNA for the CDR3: TGTGCCAGCTCACCTCCGGGGGGGGCCAACGTCCTGACTTTC. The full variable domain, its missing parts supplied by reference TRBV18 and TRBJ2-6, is NAGVMQNPRHLVRRRGQEARLRCSPMKGHSHVYWYRQLPEEGLKFMVYLQKENIIDESGMPKERFSAEFPKEGPSILRIQQVVRGDSAAYFCASSPPGGANVLTFGAGSRLTVL.

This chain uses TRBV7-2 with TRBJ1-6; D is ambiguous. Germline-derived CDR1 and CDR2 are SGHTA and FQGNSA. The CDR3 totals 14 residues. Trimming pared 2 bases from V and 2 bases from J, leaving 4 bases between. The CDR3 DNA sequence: TGTGCCAGCAGCTTATACACCTATAATTCACCCCTCCACTTT. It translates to CASSLYTYNSPLHF.

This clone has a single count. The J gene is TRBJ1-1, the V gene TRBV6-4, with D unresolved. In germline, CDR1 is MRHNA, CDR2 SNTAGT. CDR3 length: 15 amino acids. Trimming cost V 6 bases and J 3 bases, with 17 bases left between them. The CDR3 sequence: CASRTNREEYTEAFF. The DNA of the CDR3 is TGTGCCAGCAGGACTAATAGGGAGGAGTACACTGAAGCTTTCTTT.

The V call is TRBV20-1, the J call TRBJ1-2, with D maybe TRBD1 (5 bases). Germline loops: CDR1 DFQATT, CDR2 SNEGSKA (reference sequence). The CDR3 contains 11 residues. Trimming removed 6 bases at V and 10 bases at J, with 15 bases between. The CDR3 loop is CSANRGEDYTF. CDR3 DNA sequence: TGCAGTGCCAACCGGGGGGAGGACTACACCTTC.

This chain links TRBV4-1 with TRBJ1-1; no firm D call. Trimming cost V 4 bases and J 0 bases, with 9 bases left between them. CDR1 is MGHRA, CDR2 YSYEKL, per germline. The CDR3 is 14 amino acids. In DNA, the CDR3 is TGCGCCAGCAGCCCCGGGTCAGTGAACACTGAAGCTTTCTTT. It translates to CASSPGSVNTEAFF.

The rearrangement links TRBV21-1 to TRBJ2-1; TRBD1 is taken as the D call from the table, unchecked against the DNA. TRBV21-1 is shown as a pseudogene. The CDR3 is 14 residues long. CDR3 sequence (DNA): TGTGCCAGCAGTCCGGGACAGGGGGCCCATGAGCAGTTCTTC. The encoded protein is CASSPGQGAHEQFF.